Sequencing of this TCR beta chain was carried out in a study of beta chain features in type 1 diabetes. Study-level findings and limits: Significant though moderate, a shortening of TCRB CDR3s appeared in all four CD4+ subsets of Type 1 diabetes patients.

Of the isolated RNA, all was reverse transcribed, and so the sequenced material was expressed TCRB transcripts. Only in-frame clones appear in the TCRdb table, and some are missing; sequencing was by immunoSEQ multiplex PCR. The sample has some 110,000 clones, 16% seen once. This clone was seen only a few times. Antigen specificity is unknown. V was clipped by 2 bases and J by 0 bases, with 10 bases between them. Germline CDR1 is GTSNPN and CDR2 is SVGIG (reference sequence). This CDR3 comprises 14 residues. The sequenced sample was central memory CD4+ T cells from blood. J is TRBJ1-2 and V is TRBV30; no firm D call. This clonotype was obtained from a man younger than 40 with type 1 diabetes. The CDR3 region has the DNA TGTGCCTGGAGTTACGGCACCTCTAACTATGGCTACACCTTC. Its protein product is CAWSYGTSNYGYTF.